The sequence of this TCR beta chain was determined in a study of T cell responses to AZD1222 COVID-19 vaccine. This CDR3 spans 13 amino acids. V dropped 5 bases and J dropped 7 bases, with 11 bases sitting between them. Germline V gene lookup returns CDR1 MDHEN and CDR2 SYDVKM. The study's findings and limits: Baseline serostatus was positive in only six AZD1222 recipients.

About this clone: Its antigen is not known.

The assay was immunoSEQ multiplex PCR, and TCRdb's table has in-frame clones only and misses some. This sample has more than 95,000 clones, with about nine tenths found just once. The specimen comprised peripheral blood, sampled 28 days after the second dose of the MenACWY control vaccine. This sequence joins TRBV28 and TRBJ2-2, with TRBD2 as a possible D gene (6 bases). The receptor was isolated from an adult who received the MenACWY meningococcal vaccine as a control. The chain's CDR3 is CASSPPGGGELFF. CDR3 nucleotides: TGTGCCAGCAGTCCACCCGGGGGCGGGGAGCTGTTTTTT. Full variable domain (outside the CDR3, taken from reference TRBV28 and TRBJ2-2): DVKVTQSSRYLVKRTGEKVFLECVQDMDHENMFWYRQDPGLGLRLIYFSYDVKMKEKGDIPEGYSVSREKKERFSLILESASTNQTSMYLCASSPPGGGELFFGEGSRLTVL.